A single sample is the source of the 30 T cell receptor beta chains below, sequenced in a study of blood T cell repertoires in COVID-19. Measured with immunoSEQ multiplex PCR; TCRdb has only the in-frame clones, and not every one. In the table there are 150,000 to 200,000 clones, roughly nine tenths of which are singletons. The material sequenced was peripheral blood. These TCRs come from a man aged 60 to 75 with active or convalescent COVID-19.

The chain couples TRBV19 to TRBJ2-3, with 8 bases aligning to TRBD1. Germline trimming cut 5 bases from V and 2 bases from J; bases unmatched to any gene: 6. This CDR3 is built from 15 residues. Germline lookup yields CDR1 LNHDA and CDR2 SQIVND (reference sequence). The CDR3 DNA follows: TGTGCCAGTAGTCTACAGGGGGATTCCACAGATACGCAGTATTTT. It translates to CASSLQGDSTDTQYF.

CDR3: CASSSDSTSFGTQYF. CDR3 coding DNA: TGTGCCAGTAGTTCGGACAGTACTTCATTCGGGACCCAGTACTTC. The V and J genes are TRBV19 and TRBJ2-5; weak D call: TRBD1 (6 bases). V lost 5 bases and J 7 bases, leaving 20 bases between the germline ends. This CDR3 is 15 amino acids long. Germline V CDR1 and CDR2: LNHDA, SQIVND (reference sequence).

J is TRBJ2-7 and V is TRBV5-1; the match to TRBD1 covers 7 bases. The V and J ends lost 3 bases and 3 bases, in that order; junction bases with no gene match: 6. CDR1 is SGHRS, CDR2 YFSETQ, per germline. CDR3 length equals 14 residues. The CDR3 DNA sequence: TGCGCCAGCAGCTGGACAGGCCCAAGCTACGAGCAGTACTTC. Protein: CASSWTGPSYEQYF.

The V and J genes are TRBV20-1 and TRBJ2-3; D is perhaps TRBD2 (6 bases). This CDR3 is 16 amino acids long. V was pared by 3 bases and J by 1 base, with 17 bases between. CDR1 is DFQATT, CDR2 SNEGSKA, per germline (reference sequence). This CDR3 is CSASAPALAGTDTQYF. The CDR3, as DNA: TGCAGTGCTAGTGCCCCCGCACTAGCCGGCACAGATACGCAGTATTTT.

This clone has just one count. This chain joins TRBV2 and TRBJ2-2, with D possibly matching TRBD1 (6 bases). Germline V gene data show CDR1 as SNHLY and CDR2 as FYNNEI. This CDR3 contains 15 residues. V lost 5 bases, J lost 4 bases, and 14 bases lay in between. The CDR3 nucleotides are TGTGCCAGCAGTACACAGGGTTTAGGCACCGGGGAGCTGTTTTTT. It is translated as CASSTQGLGTGELFF. Drawing the rest from reference TRBV2 and TRBJ2-2, the complete variable domain is EPEVTQTPSHQVTQMGQEVILRCVPISNHLYFYWYRQILGQKVEFLVSFYNNEISEKSEIFDDQFSVERPDGSNFTLKIRSTKLEDSAMYFCASSTQGLGTGELFFGEGSRLTVL.

This chain connects TRBV6-5 to TRBJ1-2, with 10 nucleotides matching TRBD1. Per the germline V gene, CDR1 is MNHEY and CDR2 is SVGAGI. The length of the CDR3 is 14 residues. V was pared by 2 bases and J by 5 bases, with 2 bases of the junction left unmatched. The chain's CDR3 is CASSYKDRGYGYTF. CDR3 DNA sequence: TGTGCCAGCAGTTACAAGGACAGGGGGTATGGCTACACCTTC.

The chain combines TRBV2 with TRBJ2-7; TRBD2 might be the D (5 bases). Germline V gene lookup returns CDR1 SNHLY and CDR2 FYNNEI. V lost 8 bases and J lost 7, with 15 bases in between. The CDR3 has 12 residues. The CDR3 nucleotides read TGTGCCAGCCGCATCCTCTCGGGGGAGCAGTACTTC. The encoded protein is CASRILSGEQYF.

The rearrangement uses TRBV4-1 and TRBJ1-1; no clear D gene. The CDR3 covers 12 residues. Germline V gives CDR1 MGHRA, CDR2 YSYEKL. V gave up 6 bases and J gave up 4 bases, with 9 bases separating them. The CDR3 bases are TGCGCCAGCAGGGAAGCGGGCACTGAAGCTTTCTTT. As protein: CASREAGTEAFF.

The chain carries TRBV19 and TRBJ1-4; D remains ambiguous. The germline V gene encodes CDR1 LNHDA and CDR2 SQIVND (reference sequence). This CDR3 has 13 amino acids. With 5 bases removed from V and 7 bases from J, the gap between germline ends came to 11 bases. As DNA, the CDR3 is TGTGCCAGTAGTCTCCGGCCGGGTGAAAAACTGTTTTTT. The encoded protein is CASSLRPGEKLFF. The complete variable domain, with remaining parts taken from reference TRBV19 and TRBJ1-4, reads DGGITQSPKYLFRKEGQNVTLSCEQNLNHDAMYWYRQDPGQGLRLIYYSQIVNDFQKGDIAEGYSVSREKKESFPLTVTSAQKNPTAFYLCASSLRPGEKLFFGSGTQLSVL.

The rearrangement joins TRBV9 to TRBJ2-7; 7 positions agree with TRBD2. The CDR3 loop spans 15 amino acids. From germline, CDR1 is SGDLS and CDR2 YYNGEE. Trimming cost V 4 bases and J 2 bases; bases outside gene matches: 9. In nucleotides, the CDR3 is TGTGCCAGCAGCTTATACGCCGGGGGGACCTACGAGCAGTACTTC. It encodes CASSLYAGGTYEQYF.

This clone was recorded only once. The chain couples TRBV27 to TRBJ2-3; TRBD1 aligns across 8 bases. The V gene's germline CDR1 is MNHEY and CDR2 SMNVEV (reference sequence). The CDR3 covers 15 residues. With V trimmed by 3 bases and J by 3 bases, 5 bases remained unmatched. This CDR3 reads CASSLRTGITDTQYF. The CDR3 nucleotides are TGTGCCAGCAGTTTGAGGACAGGGATAACAGATACGCAGTATTTT.

The chain carries TRBV9 and TRBJ1-1; D ambiguous. Germline CDR1 SGDLS, CDR2 YYNGEE. This CDR3 comprises 14 residues. With 2 bases removed from V and 2 bases from J, the gap between germline ends came to 10 bases. CDR3 coding DNA: TGTGCCAGCAGCGTGCAGCCAGGAAACACTGAAGCTTTCTTT. Residues: CASSVQPGNTEAFF.

V gene TRBV2 combines with J gene TRBJ2-7, with D possibly matching TRBD2 (5 bases). The CDR3 extends over 13 amino acids. Looked up from germline, CDR1 is SNHLY and CDR2 is FYNNEI. V shed 6 bases and J shed 7 bases, with 16 bases lying between them. The CDR3 DNA is TGTGCCAGCAGAGCTGGACCCGAGCGGGAGCAGTACTTC. It codes for CASRAGPEREQYF.

The chain employs TRBV3-1 (or the pseudogene TRBV3-2) and TRBJ1-1; D unclear. In germline, CDR1 is LGHDT, CDR2 YNNKEL (reference sequence). Trimming pared 6 bases from V and 2 bases from J, leaving 13 bases between. The CDR3 is 14 amino acids. CDR3 protein: CASRSTDKNTEAFF. In nucleotides, the CDR3 is TGTGCCAGCAGATCAACCGACAAAAACACTGAAGCTTTCTTT.

The rearrangement uses TRBV4-2 and TRBJ1-6; no firm D call. Germline lookup yields CDR1 LGHNA and CDR2 YNFKEQ. Between the trimmed V and J ends, which lost 0 bases and 7 bases, there was a span of 7 bases. The length of the CDR3 is 14 residues. CDR3 DNA: TGTGCCAGCAGCCAAGATGTGGCCAATTCACCCCTCCACTTT. Its translation: CASSQDVANSPLHF.

The chain uses TRBV6-5 and TRBJ2-2, with TRBD1 as a possible D gene (5 bases). This CDR3 has 15 residues. Germline CDR1 and CDR2: MNHEY and SVGAGI. Trimming left V 4 bases short and J 2 bases short, with 11 bases between. The CDR3 protein is CASSLQRGNTGELFF. The CDR3 region has the DNA TGTGCCAGCAGTTTGCAAAGGGGAAACACCGGGGAGCTGTTTTTT.

The rearrangement links TRBV6-5 to TRBJ1-4; tentatively, D is TRBD1 (6 bases). This CDR3 spans 14 amino acids. CDR1 is MNHEY and CDR2 is SVGAGI in the germline V gene. V lost 5 bases, J lost 6 bases, and 13 bases lay in between. In nucleotides, the CDR3 is TGTGCCAGCAGTATACGGGACAACTATGAAAAACTGTTTTTT. Protein: CASSIRDNYEKLFF.

The chain couples TRBV11-3 to TRBJ1-4; 9 bases map to TRBD1. V gave up 10 bases and J gave up 8 bases; unmatched junction bases: 14. This CDR3 is built from 15 residues. CDR1 SGHNT and CDR2 YENEEA come from the germline V gene. CDR3 in amino acids: CAILDVGQGEEKLFF. CDR3 nucleotides: TGTGCCATCTTGGACGTGGGACAGGGCGAGGAAAAACTGTTTTTT.

This clone is deemed medium-sized. V and J are TRBV7-9 and TRBJ1-3, with D hard to call. The CDR3 is 15 residues long. The germline V gene has CDR1 SEHNR and CDR2 FQNEAQ (reference sequence). Trimming shortened V by 5 bases and J by 0 bases, and 11 bases separated the two germline ends. CDR3 protein: CASSPRGSSGNTIYF. As DNA, the CDR3 is TGTGCCAGCAGCCCCAGAGGGAGCTCTGGAAACACCATATATTTT.

This rearrangement joins TRBV2 to TRBJ2-3, with a weak D call TRBD2 (6 bases). The CDR3 covers 12 residues. The V end was cut by 10 bases, the J end by 1 base, with 9 bases between. Germline lookup yields CDR1 SNHLY and CDR2 FYNNEI. CDR3 region: CAIPGGTDTQYF. CDR3 DNA: TGTGCCATCCCGGGGGGCACAGATACGCAGTATTTT.

The chain couples TRBV9 to TRBJ2-2; TRBD1 matches 7 bases. From germline, CDR1 is SGDLS and CDR2 YYNGEE. V shed 4 bases and J 7 bases; nucleotides not matched to a gene: 7. This CDR3 contains 14 residues. The CDR3 coding sequence is TGTGCCAGCAGCTTTAACAGGGGCGGCGGGGAGCTGTTTTTT. It translates to CASSFNRGGGELFF.

J is TRBJ2-7 and V is TRBV18; the D gene is possibly TRBD1 (6 bases). Germline CDR1 is KGHSH and CDR2 is LQKENI. The CDR3 runs to 13 residues. Deletions cut 6 bases from V and 2 bases from J, with 11 bases between. Here the CDR3 reads CASSPRTAYEQYF. CDR3 in DNA: TGTGCCAGCTCTCCAAGGACAGCCTACGAGCAGTACTTC.

The chain couples TRBV9 to TRBJ2-7, with 8 bases aligning to TRBD2. The J call may be incorrect, as the DNA end agrees better with TRBJ2-1. Looked up from germline, CDR1 is SGDLS and CDR2 is YYNGEE. The CDR3 has 14 residues. The CDR3 region has the DNA TGTGCCAGCAGCGGGACTAGCCTTCACGGTGAGCAGTTCTTC. Its protein product is CASSGTSLHGEQFF.

The gene calls are TRBV29-1 and TRBJ2-1, with 7 bases that match TRBD2. Unmatched junction bases numbered 5, after V lost 1 base and J lost 5 bases. CDR1 and CDR2 (germline): SQVTM, ANQGSEA. CDR3 size: 14 residues. The CDR3 DNA reads TGCAGCGTTGAAGGACTAGCTTCCGACAATGAGCAGTTCTTC. This sequence encodes CSVEGLASDNEQFF.

J is TRBJ1-2 and V is TRBV30; TRBD1 is a possible D gene (5 bases). The ends were cut back, 0 bases at V and 8 bases at J, with 13 bases in the middle. In germline, CDR1 is GTSNPN, CDR2 SVGIG (reference sequence). This CDR3 comprises 13 residues. CDR3 DNA: TGTGCCTGGAGTGTCGGGGGTGAAAGGGGCTACACCTTC. Its protein product is CAWSVGGERGYTF.

The rearrangement joins TRBV5-1 to TRBJ2-2; D is perhaps TRBD1 (5 bases). Germline assignment: CDR1 SGHRS and CDR2 YFSETQ. CDR3 size: 14 residues. V was pared by 4 bases and J by 1 base, with 8 bases between. The CDR3 region has the DNA TGCGCCAGCAGCAAGGGGCAGAACACCGGGGAGCTGTTTTTT. Translating it yields CASSKGQNTGELFF.

The sample holds a few counts of this clone. The CDR3: CATSLPRGNRNIQYF. The CDR3 DNA follows: TGTGCCACCAGCCTCCCCAGGGGGAATAGGAACATTCAGTACTTC. The genes are TRBV15 and TRBJ2-4; 7 nucleotides align to TRBD1. This CDR3 contains 15 residues. CDR1 is LNHNV and CDR2 is YYDKDF in the germline V gene (reference sequence). V was clipped by 5 bases and J by 7 bases; unmatched bases: 11.

Here the CDR3 reads CASSYSVGGRETQYF. CDR3 bases: TGTGCCAGCAGCTACTCAGTAGGCGGGAGAGAGACCCAGTACTTC. The rearrangement uses TRBV11-2 and TRBJ2-5, with 7 bases that match TRBD2. J was trimmed by 4 bases and V by 4 bases; bases with no gene match: 9. Per germline, CDR1 SGHAT and CDR2 FQNNGV. This CDR3 is built from 15 residues.

V gene TRBV5-1 combines with J gene TRBJ1-6, with 10 bases that match TRBD1. The V gene end was trimmed by 4 bases and the J gene end by 8 bases; junction bases not matched to a gene: 3. Germline V lookup: CDR1 SGHRS, CDR2 YFSETQ. The CDR3 length is 14 residues. The DNA of the CDR3 is TGCGCCAGCAGCCCGACAGGGGGCGATTCACCCCTCCACTTT. It specifies CASSPTGGDSPLHF.

This clone was picked up a small number of times. This sequence joins TRBV5-1 and TRBJ2-3, with a possible D match to TRBD2 (5 bases). CDR1 SGHRS and CDR2 YFSETQ come from the germline V gene. V lost 5 bases and J lost 2, with 12 bases in between. This CDR3 has 14 residues. DNA of the CDR3: TGCGCCAGCAGTAGCGAAGCCCTCACAGATACGCAGTATTTT. Its protein product is CASSSEALTDTQYF.